This T cell receptor (beta chain) was found in a study of blood T cells in healthy people across ages. Study-level background: Roughly one uniquely barcoded beta molecule per two T cells was captured.

Findings of the study overall: With age, beta diversity per million T cells declined roughly linearly, significantly by roughly 40.

The ends were cut back, 0 bases at V and 3 bases at J, with 13 bases in the middle. CDR1 and CDR2 from the germline V gene are MNHEY and SMNVEV (reference sequence). This CDR3 spans 16 amino acids. Notes on this clonotype: Its target is unknown.

A second roughly 7 to 11 cycle PCR used barcoded and J-beta primers. Each cDNA molecule, via a template-switch adaptor with 12 random nucleotides, was tagged. TCRdb recomputed calls from the 5' RACE reads with MiXCR, one row per CDR3 protein. The sample records around 520,000 distinct CDR3 sequences, about 29% being singletons. These same records also appear under a second study, on T cells of mothers and their children. Per that study: Over 8.5 million TCR beta CDR3 reads were obtained from each mother, and some 3.1 million from each child.

Sequenced input: blood. V is TRBV27 and J is TRBJ2-3; TRBD2 is a possible D gene (6 bases). This sequence originates from a boy aged 2 to 10 in good health. This CDR3 reads CASSLSLAIATDTQYF. The CDR3 DNA is TGTGCCAGCAGTTTATCCCTAGCGATTGCGACAGATACGCAGTATTTT.